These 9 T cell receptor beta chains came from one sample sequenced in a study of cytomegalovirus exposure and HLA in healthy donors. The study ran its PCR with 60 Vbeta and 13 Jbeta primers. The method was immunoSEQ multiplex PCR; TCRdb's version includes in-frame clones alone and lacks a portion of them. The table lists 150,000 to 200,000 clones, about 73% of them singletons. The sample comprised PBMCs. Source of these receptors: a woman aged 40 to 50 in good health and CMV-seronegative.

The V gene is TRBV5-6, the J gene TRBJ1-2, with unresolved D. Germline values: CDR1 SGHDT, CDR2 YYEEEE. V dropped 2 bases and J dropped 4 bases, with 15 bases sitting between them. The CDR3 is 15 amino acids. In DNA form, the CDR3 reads TGTGCCAGCAGCTTTTTAGACGGGAGGAGCTATGGCTACACCTTC. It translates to CASSFLDGRSYGYTF.

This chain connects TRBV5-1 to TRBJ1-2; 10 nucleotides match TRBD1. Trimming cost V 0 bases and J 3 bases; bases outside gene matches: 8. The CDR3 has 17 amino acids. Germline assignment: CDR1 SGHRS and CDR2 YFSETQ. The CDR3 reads CASSLEVRDRGDYGYTF. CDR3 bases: TGCGCCAGCAGCTTGGAGGTCCGGGACAGGGGTGACTATGGCTACACCTTC.

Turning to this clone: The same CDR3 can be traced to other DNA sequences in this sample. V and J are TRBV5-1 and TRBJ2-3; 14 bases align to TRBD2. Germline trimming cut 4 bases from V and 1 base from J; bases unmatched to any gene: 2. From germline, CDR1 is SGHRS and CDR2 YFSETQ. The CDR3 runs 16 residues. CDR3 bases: TGCGCCAGCAGCCCGGGACTAGCGGGGGGCACAGATACGCAGTATTTT. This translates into CASSPGLAGGTDTQYF.

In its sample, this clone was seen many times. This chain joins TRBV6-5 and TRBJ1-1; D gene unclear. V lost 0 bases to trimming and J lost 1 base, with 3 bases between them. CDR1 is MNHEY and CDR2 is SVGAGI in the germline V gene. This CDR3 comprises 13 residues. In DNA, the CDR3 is TGTGCCAGCAGTTACTCTCGGAACACTGAAGCTTTCTTT. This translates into CASSYSRNTEAFF.

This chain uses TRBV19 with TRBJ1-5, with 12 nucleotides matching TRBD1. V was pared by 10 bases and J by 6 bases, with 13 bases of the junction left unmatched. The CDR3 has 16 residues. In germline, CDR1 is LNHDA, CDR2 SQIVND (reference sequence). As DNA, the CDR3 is TGTGCCACCACTCTGGGGGGGACAGGGGGCCTTCAGCCCCAGCATTTT. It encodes CATTLGGTGGLQPQHF. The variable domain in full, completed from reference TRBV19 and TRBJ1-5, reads DGGITQSPKYLFRKEGQNVTLSCEQNLNHDAMYWYRQDPGQGLRLIYYSQIVNDFQKGDIAEGYSVSREKKESFPLTVTSAQKNPTAFYLCATTLGGTGGLQPQHFGDGTRLSIL.

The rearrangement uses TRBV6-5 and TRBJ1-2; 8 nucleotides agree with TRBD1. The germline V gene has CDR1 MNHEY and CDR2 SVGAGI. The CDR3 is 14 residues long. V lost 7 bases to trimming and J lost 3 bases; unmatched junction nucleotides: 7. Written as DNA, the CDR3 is TGTGCCAGCAATACAGGGGGTCCATACTATGGCTACACCTTC. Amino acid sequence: CASNTGGPYYGYTF.

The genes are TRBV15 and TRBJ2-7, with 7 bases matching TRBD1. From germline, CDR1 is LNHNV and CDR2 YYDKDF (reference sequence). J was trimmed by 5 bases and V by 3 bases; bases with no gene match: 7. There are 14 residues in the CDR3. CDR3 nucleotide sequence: TGTGCCACCAGCAGGGCCGGGACAGACGACGAGCAGTACTTC. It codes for CATSRAGTDDEQYF.

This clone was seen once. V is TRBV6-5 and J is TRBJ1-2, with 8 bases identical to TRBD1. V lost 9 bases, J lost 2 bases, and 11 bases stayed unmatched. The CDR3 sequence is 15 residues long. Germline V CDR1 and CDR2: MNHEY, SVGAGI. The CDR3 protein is CASRYMDRANYGYTF. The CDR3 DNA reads TGTGCCAGTCGGTACATGGACAGGGCAAACTATGGCTACACCTTC.

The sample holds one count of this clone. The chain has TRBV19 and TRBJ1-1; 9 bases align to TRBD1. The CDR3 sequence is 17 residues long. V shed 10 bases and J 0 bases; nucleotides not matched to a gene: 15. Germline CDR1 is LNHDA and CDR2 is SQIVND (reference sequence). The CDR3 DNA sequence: TGTGCCACCGACAGGGGGAGGGGTTGGCGGATGAACACTGAAGCTTTCTTT. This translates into CATDRGRGWRMNTEAFF.